The present entry profiles one TCR beta chain with its context. Trimming took 4 bases from V and 9 from J, leaving 19 bases between them. Germline lookup yields CDR1 SGHAT and CDR2 FQNNGV. This CDR3 has 14 amino acids. The protocol was immunoSEQ multiplex PCR, while the TCRdb copy is restricted to in-frame clones and leaves out a portion. The data hold over 150,000 clones, with around 86% observed a single time. Seattle enrolled patients during active infection and tracked them longitudinally. The record originates from a study of blood T cell repertoires in COVID-19. Study overall: Material from acute and convalescent COVID-19 was sourced from the United States, Italy and Spain.

The sequence derives from a woman aged 70-85 years with COVID-19, enrolled during active disease. This chain joins TRBV11-2 and TRBJ2-7, with a tentative D call TRBD1 (5 bases). Sample: peripheral blood. Written as DNA, the CDR3 is TGTGCCAGCAGCTCTTTCACAGGCCGAAGAACGCAGTACTTC. Translating it yields CASSSFTGRRTQYF.